This TCR beta chain was identified in a study of cytomegalovirus exposure and HLA in healthy donors. General observations from the study: Analysis was performed later, and it showed HLA-associated TCR beta chains to be more clonally expanded than equally common others.

Germline assignment: CDR1 LGHNA and CDR2 YNFKEQ. V shed 1 base, J shed 2 bases, and the junction held 3 bases outside the gene matches. The CDR3 runs 16 residues. About this clone itself: The antigen is not known.

Use of 60 Vbeta and 13 Jbeta primers characterized the PCR. Method: immunoSEQ multiplex PCR; TCRdb's copy keeps in-frame clones and lacks some. The sample has 65,000 to 85,000 clones, around 67% seen once. The origin of this receptor is a woman aged 25 to 45 in good health and CMV-seronegative. Sequenced material: PBMCs. The gene calls are TRBV4-2 and TRBJ2-2; 8 bases agree with TRBD2. In DNA, the CDR3 is TGTGCCAGCAGCCAAGTTGGACTAGCTAACACCGGGGAGCTGTTTTTT. Amino acids: CASSQVGLANTGELFF.